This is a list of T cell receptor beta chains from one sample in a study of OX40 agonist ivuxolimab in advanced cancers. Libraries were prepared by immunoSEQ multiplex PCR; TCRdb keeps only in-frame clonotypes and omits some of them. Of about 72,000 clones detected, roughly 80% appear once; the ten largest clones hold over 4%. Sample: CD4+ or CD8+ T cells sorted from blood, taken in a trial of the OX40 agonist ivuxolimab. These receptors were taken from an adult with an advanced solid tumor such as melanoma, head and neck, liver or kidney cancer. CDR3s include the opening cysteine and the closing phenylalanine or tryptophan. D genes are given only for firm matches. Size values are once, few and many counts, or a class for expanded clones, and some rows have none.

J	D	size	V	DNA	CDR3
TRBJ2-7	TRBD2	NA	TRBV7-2	TGTGCCAGCAGCTTAGATGTTAGCGGGAGCGGCGAGCAGTACTTC	CASSLDVSGSGEQYF
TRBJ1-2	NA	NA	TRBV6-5	TGTGCCAGCAGCTCAGGACCGGCAGGTGGCTACACCTTC	CASSSGPAGGYTF
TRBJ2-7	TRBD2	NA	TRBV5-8	TGTGCCAGCAGCATAGCGGGAGGGTCCTACGAGCAGTACTTC	CASSIAGGSYEQYF
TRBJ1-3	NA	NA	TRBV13	TGTGCCAGCAGCTTGGGATTTTCCGGAAACACCATATATTTT	CASSLGFSGNTIYF
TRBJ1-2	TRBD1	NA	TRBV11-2	TGTGCCAGCAGCGATCAACAGGGGGCCTTGCACAATGGCTACACCTTC	CASSDQQGALHNGYTF
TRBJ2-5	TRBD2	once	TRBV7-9	TGTGCCAGTAGGCGGGGGGTTGGGGAGACCCAGTACTTC	CASRRGVGETQYF
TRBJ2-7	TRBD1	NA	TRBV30	TGTGCCTGGAGTTGGACAGGTCAGTTCTACGAGCAGTACTTC	CAWSWTGQFYEQYF
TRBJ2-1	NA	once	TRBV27	TGTGCCAGCAGTTTGTACTTCGGAGGGAATGAGCAGTTCTTC	CASSLYFGGNEQFF
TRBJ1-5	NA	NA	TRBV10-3	TGTGCCATCATGCCCAGTTTTAATCAGCCCCAGCATTTT	CAIMPSFNQPQHF
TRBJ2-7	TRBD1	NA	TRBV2	TGTGCCAGCAGGGACAGGGCCCTTGGGGAGCAGTACTTC	CASRDRALGEQYF
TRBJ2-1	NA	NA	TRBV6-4	TGTGCCAGCAGTCCGGACCCTACGGTCTACAATGAGCAGTTCTTC	CASSPDPTVYNEQFF
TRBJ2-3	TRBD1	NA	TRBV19	TGTGCCAGTAGCAAACAGGGGGCCGCAGATACGCAGTATTTT	CASSKQGAADTQYF
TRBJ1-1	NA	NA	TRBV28	TGTGCCAGCAGTTTACCAATTGACCCCCTGAACACTGAAGCTTTCTTT	CASSLPIDPLNTEAFF
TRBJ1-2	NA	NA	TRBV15	TGTGCCCCCCTAGAGCCCACCGGGTATGGCTACACCTTC	CAPLEPTGYGYTF
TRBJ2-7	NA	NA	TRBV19	TGTGCCAGTAGGGCCGAGGGACCGTACAACGAGCAGTACTTC	CASRAEGPYNEQYF
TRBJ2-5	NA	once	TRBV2	TGTGCCAGCAGTGATTATCTCAATTTGACCCAGTACTTC	CASSDYLNLTQYF
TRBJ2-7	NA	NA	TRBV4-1	TGCGCCAGCAGCCAAGATGCAGGTAACGAGCAGTACTTC	CASSQDAGNEQYF
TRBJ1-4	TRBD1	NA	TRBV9	TGTGCCAGCAGCGAAACTCACAGGGGGAGTAGTGAAAAACTGTTTTTT	CASSETHRGSSEKLFF
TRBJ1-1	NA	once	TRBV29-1	TGCAGCGTTGGACAGACAGAAGCTTTCTTT	CSVGQTEAFF
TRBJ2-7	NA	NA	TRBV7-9	TGTGCCAGCAGCTCCTTCACGGGCTACGAGCAGTACTTC	CASSSFTGYEQYF
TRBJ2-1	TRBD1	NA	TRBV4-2	TGTGCCAGTCGCAACAGGGGTGGCAATGAGCAGTTCTTC	CASRNRGGNEQFF
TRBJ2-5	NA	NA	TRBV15	TGTGCCACCAGCAGCCCTGGGAGGAAGGAGACCCAGTACTTC	CATSSPGRKETQYF
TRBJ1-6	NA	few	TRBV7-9	TGTGCCAGCAGCCCCCAGGGAGGGGTTGGCTCACCCCTCCACTTT	CASSPQGGVGSPLHF
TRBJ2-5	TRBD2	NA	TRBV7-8	TGTGCCAGCAGCCCTGTGGGGCGGGCGGGAGTTCGTCCGACCCAGTACTTC	CASSPVGRAGVRPTQYF
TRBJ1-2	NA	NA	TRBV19	TGTGCCAGTAGTATAGGAGCTAACTATGGCTACACCTTC	CASSIGANYGYTF
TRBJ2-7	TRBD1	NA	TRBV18	TGTGCCAGCTCACATACCGGGACAGGGTATACCTACGAGCAGTACTTC	CASSHTGTGYTYEQYF
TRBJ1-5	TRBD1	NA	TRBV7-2	TGTGCCAGCAGCTCTAATCACGGGACAGGCCAGCCCCAGCATTTT	CASSSNHGTGQPQHF
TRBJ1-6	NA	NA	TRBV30	TGTGCCTGGAGTAGGGATTTGGGCAAGAGTTCACCCCTCCACTTT	CAWSRDLGKSSPLHF
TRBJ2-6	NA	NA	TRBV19	TGTGCCAGTAGTCCCCCCTCTGGGGCCAACGTCCTGACTTTC	CASSPPSGANVLTF
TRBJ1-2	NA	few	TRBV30	TGTGCCTGGAGTGTAGGAGGGGCAGGTAGTGGCTACACCTTC	CAWSVGGAGSGYTF
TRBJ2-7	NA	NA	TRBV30	TGTGCCTGGAGTGGAGGGAACTCCTACGAGCAGTACTTC	CAWSGGNSYEQYF
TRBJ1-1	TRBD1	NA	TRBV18	TGTGCCAGCTCACCCCCGATAAACAGGGGAGACACTGAAGCTTTCTTT	CASSPPINRGDTEAFF
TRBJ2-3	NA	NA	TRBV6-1	TGTGCCAGCAGTGAACTTCGAGGATACACAGATACGCAGTATTTT	CASSELRGYTDTQYF
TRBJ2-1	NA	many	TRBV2	TGTGCCACCGCGGGGTTCAATGAGCAGTTCTTC	CATAGFNEQFF
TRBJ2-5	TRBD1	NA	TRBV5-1	TGCGCCAGCAGCCCGGGACAGGGTAACCAAGAGACCCAGTACTTC	CASSPGQGNQETQYF
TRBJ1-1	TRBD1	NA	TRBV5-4	TGTGCCAGCAGCGTGGACAGGGATACTGAAGCTTTCTTT	CASSVDRDTEAFF
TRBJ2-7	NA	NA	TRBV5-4	TGTGCCAGCAGCTCCGATTTCGTGGTCGCAGCCTACGAGCAGTACTTC	CASSSDFVVAAYEQYF
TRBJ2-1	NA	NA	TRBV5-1	TGCGCCGGCAGCTTAGGAGTTTCCTACAATGAGCAGTTCTTC	CAGSLGVSYNEQFF
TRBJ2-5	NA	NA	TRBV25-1	TGTGCCAGCAACGGGCGCCTTGCGGGTGGGACCCAGTACTTC	CASNGRLAGGTQYF
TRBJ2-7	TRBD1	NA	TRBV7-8	TGTGCCAGCAGCTCAATCAGACAGGGGTACGAGCAGTACTTC	CASSSIRQGYEQYF
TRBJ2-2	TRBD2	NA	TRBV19	TGTGCCAGTAGTATAGATCGGGGCGGGGGGCCCACCGGGGAGCTGTTTTTT	CASSIDRGGGPTGELFF